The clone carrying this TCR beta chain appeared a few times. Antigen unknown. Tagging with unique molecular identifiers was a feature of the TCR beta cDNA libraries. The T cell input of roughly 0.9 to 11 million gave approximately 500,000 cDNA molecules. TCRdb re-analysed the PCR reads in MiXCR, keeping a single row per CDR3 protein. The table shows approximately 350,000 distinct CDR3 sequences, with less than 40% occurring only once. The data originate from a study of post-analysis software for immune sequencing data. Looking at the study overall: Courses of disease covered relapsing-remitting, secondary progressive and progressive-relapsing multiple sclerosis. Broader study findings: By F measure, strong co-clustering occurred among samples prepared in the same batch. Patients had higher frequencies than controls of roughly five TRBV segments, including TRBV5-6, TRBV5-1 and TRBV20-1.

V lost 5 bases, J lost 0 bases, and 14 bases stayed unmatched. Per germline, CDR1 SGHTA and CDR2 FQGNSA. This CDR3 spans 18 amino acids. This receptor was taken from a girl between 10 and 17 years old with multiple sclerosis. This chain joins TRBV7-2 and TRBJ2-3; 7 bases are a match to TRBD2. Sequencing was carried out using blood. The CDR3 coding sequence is TGTGCCAGCAGCCTCTTCACTAGGGGCGGGGGAAGCACAGATACGCAGTATTTT. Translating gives CASSLFTRGGGSTDTQYF.